Listed below are T cell receptor beta chains from one sample, sequenced in a study of cytomegalovirus exposure and HLA in healthy donors. Only in-frame clones appear in the TCRdb table, and some are missing; sequencing was by immunoSEQ multiplex PCR. Among some 200,000 clones listed, 75% to 90% were seen once. Sequenced input: PBMCs. The receptors derive from a boy between 10 and 17 years old in good health and CMV-seronegative. CDR3s include the opening cysteine and the closing phenylalanine or tryptophan. D genes are given only for firm matches. Rows give clone size only sometimes, using once, few, many, or a class for an expanded clone.

NA	TRBV19	TRBD1	TRBJ2-1	TGTGCCAGTAGTGGGCGGGACAGGGGAAATTCGAATGAGCAGTTCTTC	CASSGRDRGNSNEQFF
NA	TRBV30	NA	TRBJ2-5	TGTGCCTGGAGCCACATCATCGGGGAGACCCAGTACTTC	CAWSHIIGETQYF
NA	TRBV2	NA	TRBJ2-5	TGTGCCAGCAGGGAGCAAGAGACCCAGTACTTC	CASREQETQYF
NA	TRBV2	TRBD1	TRBJ1-3	TGTGCCAGCAGTGAGAGGAGGGGGCTTGGAAACACCATATATTTT	CASSERRGLGNTIYF
NA	TRBV6-6	TRBD1	TRBJ1-5	TGTGCCAGCGGCCAGGAGACAGGGAGCAATCAGCCCCAGCATTTT	CASGQETGSNQPQHF
NA	TRBV5-6	NA	TRBJ1-5	TGTGCCAGCAGCGGGAGGGGCATTAGCAATCAGCCCCAGCATTTT	CASSGRGISNQPQHF
NA	TRBV19	TRBD1	TRBJ2-3	TGTGCCAGTAGTAAAACAGGGGCAGATACGCAGTATTTT	CASSKTGADTQYF
few	TRBV5-6	NA	TRBJ1-1	TGTGCCAGCAGCTTGGCCGTGACAGTCAACACTGAAGCTTTCTTT	CASSLAVTVNTEAFF
NA	TRBV6-4	NA	TRBJ1-1	TGTGCCAGCAGTAAGACAGCAATGAACACTGAAGCTTTCTTT	CASSKTAMNTEAFF
few	TRBV11-3	NA	TRBJ1-2	TGTGCCAGCAGCTTAGTGGCAGGCTATGGCTACACCTTC	CASSLVAGYGYTF
NA	TRBV19	TRBD1	TRBJ1-1	TGTGCCAGTAGTCTCGAGGGAACGGACAGGGGGAACACTGAAGCTTTCTTT	CASSLEGTDRGNTEAFF
NA	TRBV6-5	NA	TRBJ1-1	TGTGCCAGCAGGCCATTTAGTGCGGCGAACACTGAAGCTTTCTTT	CASRPFSAANTEAFF
NA	TRBV11-2	NA	TRBJ1-3	TGTGCCAGCAGCTTAGTAGGGGCTGGAAACACCATATATTTT	CASSLVGAGNTIYF
NA	TRBV2	TRBD1	TRBJ2-7	TGTGCCAGCAGCTCCTCGACAGGGCCCTTCGAGCAGTACTTC	CASSSSTGPFEQYF
NA	TRBV6-1	NA	TRBJ1-5	TGTGCCAGCCGGGCGGGTAAACAGCCCCAGCATTTT	CASRAGKQPQHF
NA	TRBV11-2	NA	TRBJ1-1	TGTGCCAGCAGCTTAGGAGAGAGCACTGAAGCTTTCTTT	CASSLGESTEAFF
once	TRBV4-2	NA	TRBJ1-4	TGTGCCAGCAGAAAACGGACGGGAAATAATGAAAAACTGATTTTT	CASRKRTGNNEKLIF
few	TRBV30	TRBD2	TRBJ2-2	TGTGCCTGGAGACTCTGGACTAGCGCCACCGGGGAGCTGTTTTTT	CAWRLWTSATGELFF
NA	TRBV30	TRBD1	TRBJ1-2	TGTGCCTGGAGTGCTGACAGGGTGTATGGCTACACCTTC	CAWSADRVYGYTF
NA	TRBV7-2	NA	TRBJ1-1	TGTGCCAGCAGCTTACGATATGTGGGGCAGGGGATCACTGAAGCTTTCTTT	CASSLRYVGQGITEAFF
few	TRBV6-1	TRBD1	TRBJ1-2	TGTGCCAGTTGGGACAGAACTAACTATGGCTACACCTTC	CASWDRTNYGYTF
NA	TRBV6-5	NA	TRBJ2-7	TGTGCCAGCAGCTCCGGGACAATATTAGTCCACGAGCAGTACTTC	CASSSGTILVHEQYF
once	TRBV12-5	NA	TRBJ2-3	TGTGCTAGTGGTTTGGTACAAGCGAGGGAAAGCACAGATACGCAGTATTTT	CASGLVQARESTDTQYF
few	TRBV5-1	TRBD1	TRBJ2-3	TGCGCCAGCAGCCCCCGACAGGGGACAGATACGCAGTATTTT	CASSPRQGTDTQYF
NA	TRBV6-1	NA	TRBJ1-1	TGTGCCAGCGGCTTGAACACTGAAGCTTTCTTT	CASGLNTEAFF
NA	TRBV4-1	TRBD1	TRBJ1-2	TGCGCCAGCAGCCAAGGGACAGGGCTGAACTATGGCTACACCTTC	CASSQGTGLNYGYTF
once	TRBV29-1	TRBD1	TRBJ1-2	TGCAGCGTTGATACAGGGGGTTACACCTTC	CSVDTGGYTF
NA	TRBV19	TRBD2	TRBJ2-3	TGTGCCAGTAGAGGTAGGGCTAGCGGGGGCACAGATACGCAGTATTTT	CASRGRASGGTDTQYF
few	TRBV6-6	TRBD1	TRBJ1-2	TGTGCCAGCAGTTACCGACAGGGTGAGGCAGATGGCTACACCTTC	CASSYRQGEADGYTF
NA	TRBV4-2	NA	TRBJ2-7	TGTGCCAGCAGCCAAGATGCGGCGGAGTGGGTGGTCGAGCAGTACTTC	CASSQDAAEWVVEQYF
few	TRBV6-5	NA	TRBJ1-2	TGTGCCAGCAGTTTCGCCAGGGATAACTATGGCTACACCTTC	CASSFARDNYGYTF
NA	TRBV7-6	TRBD2	TRBJ2-7	TGTGCCAGCAGCTTAGAACAGGGAGGACTAGCGAGTTACGAGCAGTACTTC	CASSLEQGGLASYEQYF
NA	TRBV4-1	TRBD1	TRBJ1-1	TGCGCCAGCAGCCGGGACAATACAGGGGGTAAAGGGAACACTGAAGCTTTCTTT	CASSRDNTGGKGNTEAFF
NA	TRBV9	NA	TRBJ2-7	TGTGCCAGCAGCCCGGAGGGGCCCTATGTAGAGCAGTACTTC	CASSPEGPYVEQYF
few	TRBV5-4	TRBD1	TRBJ2-3	TGTGCCAGCAGCTTGGACAGGGGAACAGATACGCAGTATTTT	CASSLDRGTDTQYF
NA	TRBV5-1	NA	TRBJ1-4	TGCGCCAGCAGCTTGGCCGGGGTCAGAAATGAAAAACTGTTTTTT	CASSLAGVRNEKLFF
NA	TRBV7-6	TRBD1	TRBJ1-1	TGTGCCAGCAGCCATTTGCCCCGGGACAGCCTCATGAACACTGAAGCTTTCTTT	CASSHLPRDSLMNTEAFF
NA	TRBV15	NA	TRBJ2-2	TGTGCCACCAGCGACGACTACCCCGGGACGAACACCGGGGAGCTGTTTTTT	CATSDDYPGTNTGELFF
NA	TRBV30	NA	TRBJ2-7	TGTGCCTGGAGTACAACTAGAGGAGGCTACGAGCAGTACTTC	CAWSTTRGGYEQYF
NA	TRBV27	TRBD1	TRBJ1-4	TGTGCCAGCAGTTTATGGGCGGGACAGGGCGATTTTTTTGGTGAAAAACTGTTTTTT	CASSLWAGQGDFFGEKLFF
NA	TRBV11-2	TRBD2	TRBJ2-7	TGTGCCAGCAGCTGGCCGGGACTAGCGTCAAGCTCCTACGAGCAGTACTTC	CASSWPGLASSSYEQYF
NA	TRBV30	TRBD1	TRBJ1-1	TGTGCCTGGAGCGATCTACAGGGGATGAACACTGAAGCTTTCTTT	CAWSDLQGMNTEAFF
NA	TRBV18	NA	TRBJ2-1	TGTGCCAGCTCACCAGTAGGGCCAGGGCACCTCGATGAGCAGTTCTTC	CASSPVGPGHLDEQFF
NA	TRBV6-6	NA	TRBJ1-2	TGTGCCAGCAGTTACTCTTTCGACTATGGCTACACCTTC	CASSYSFDYGYTF
NA	TRBV27	NA	TRBJ2-2	TGTGCCAGCACCTCGGGACTGCCGAACACCGGGGAGCTGTTTTTT	CASTSGLPNTGELFF
NA	TRBV11-3	NA	TRBJ1-1	TGTGCCAGCAGCTTAGGGGGGAGGACTGAAGCTTTCTTT	CASSLGGRTEAFF
NA	TRBV5-1	NA	TRBJ1-1	TGCGCCAGCACCTTGGATAGCGGGGACACTGAAGCTTTCTTT	CASTLDSGDTEAFF
NA	TRBV4-3	TRBD2	TRBJ2-2	TGCGCCAGCAGCCAAGATCCGGGGTTAGCGGGTACGAACACCGGGGAGCTGTTTTTT	CASSQDPGLAGTNTGELFF
once	TRBV10-3	NA	TRBJ1-2	TGTGCCATCAGCGGAACGAGACAGGATGGCTACACCTTC	CAISGTRQDGYTF
NA	TRBV19	NA	TRBJ1-2	TGTGCCAGTACCCCCCCGGACTGGGAAGGGGGCTACACCTTC	CASTPPDWEGGYTF
NA	TRBV6-1	TRBD1	TRBJ2-7	TGTGCCAGCAGTCCGGAGGACAGGGGTTTGGACGAGCAGTACTTC	CASSPEDRGLDEQYF
NA	TRBV13	NA	TRBJ2-1	TGTGCCAGCAGCTCCGAAAGTAGGCCGGGGCAGTTCTTC	CASSSESRPGQFF
NA	TRBV7-9	NA	TRBJ1-5	TGTGCCAGCAGTAAAGCTTACTTTCAGCCCCAGCATTTT	CASSKAYFQPQHF